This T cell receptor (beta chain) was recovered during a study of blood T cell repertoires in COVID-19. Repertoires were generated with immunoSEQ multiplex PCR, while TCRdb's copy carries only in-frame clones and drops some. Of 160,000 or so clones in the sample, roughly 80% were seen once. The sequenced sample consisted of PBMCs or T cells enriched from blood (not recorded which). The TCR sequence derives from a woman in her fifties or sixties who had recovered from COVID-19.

The CDR3 loop is CASSERSGTAYEQYF. The CDR3 nucleotides are TGTGCCAGCAGCGAGCGGTCGGGGACTGCCTACGAGCAGTACTTC. The V and J genes are TRBV7-2 and TRBJ2-7; D is perhaps TRBD2 (6 bases). The V end was cut by 5 bases, the J end by 2 bases, with 16 bases between. The germline V gene encodes CDR1 SGHTA and CDR2 FQGNSA. CDR3 length equals 15 residues. Together with reference TRBV7-2 and TRBJ2-7, the CDR3 gives the full variable domain: GAGVSQSPSNKVTEKGKDVELRCDPISGHTALYWYRQSLGQGLEFLIYFQGNSAPDKSGLPSDRFSAERTGGSVSTLTIQRTQQEDSAVYLCASSERSGTAYEQYFGPGTRLTVT.